The source of this T cell receptor beta chain is a study of OX40 agonist ivuxolimab in advanced cancers. Sequenced by immunoSEQ multiplex PCR; TCRdb stores in-frame clones only, minus some. The sample includes 89,000 or so clones, under 95% of them seen just once. V dropped 6 bases and J dropped 10 bases, with 10 bases sitting between them. Germline V CDR1 and CDR2: MNHNY, SVGAGI (reference sequence). This CDR3 spans 11 amino acids. The sample consisted of CD4+ or CD8+ T cells sorted from blood, taken in a trial of the OX40 agonist ivuxolimab. This receptor was identified in an adult with an advanced solid tumor such as melanoma, head and neck, liver or kidney cancer. V gene TRBV6-6 combines with J gene TRBJ2-1; D perhaps matches TRBD2 (5 bases). The CDR3 is CASSLAVEQFF. CDR3 DNA: TGTGCCAGCAGCCTAGCCGTCGAGCAGTTCTTC.